The T cell receptor beta chain under discussion was sequenced for a study of T cell responses to AZD1222 COVID-19 vaccine. The overall study: Second-dose groups at about 4 or about 12 weeks were pooled.

A note on this clone: The antigen is undetermined.

Trimming left V 6 bases short and J 1 base short, with 10 bases between. Germline lookup yields CDR1 SNHLY and CDR2 FYNNEI. CDR3 length equals 14 residues. Notes on the study in general: Donors were chiefly white British, with a greater number of females, and clonal diversity was perhaps underestimated. None of the repertoires were sampled until the peak T cell response had passed. Dominant CD4 TCR responses targeted spike regions 160-218 and 743-854.

TCRdb's table, derived via immunoSEQ multiplex PCR, lists solely in-frame clones and lacks some. The sample records over 50,000 clones, roughly 84% being singletons. Sequenced material: peripheral blood, taken on day 0 of AZD1222 vaccination. The TCR comes from an adult in good health. The chain combines TRBV2 with TRBJ2-1; D perhaps matches TRBD2 (6 bases). The CDR3: CASSLGGSYNEQFF. Written as DNA, the CDR3 is TGTGCCAGCAGCCTCGGGGGTTCCTACAATGAGCAGTTCTTC.